A single sample gave rise to the 22 T cell receptor beta chains below, sequenced in a study of blood T cell repertoires in COVID-19. Profiled with immunoSEQ multiplex PCR; TCRdb holds only in-frame clones, not every one. The sample records 250,000 to 350,000 clones, just under 90% being singletons. Sequenced input: peripheral blood. These receptor sequences come from a woman in her 50s with COVID-19, enrolled during active disease.

This clone was found a few times. This sequence joins TRBV2 and TRBJ1-5; TRBD1 matches at 7 bases. This CDR3 region has 16 residues. With V trimmed by 6 bases and J by 4 bases, 12 bases remained unmatched. Germline V gene sequence: CDR1 SNHLY, CDR2 FYNNEI. In nucleotides, the CDR3 is TGTGCCAGCAGGAAAGAGACAGGGAATTTTAATCAGCCCCAGCATTTT. It codes for CASRKETGNFNQPQHF.

This clone has a single count. The V and J genes are TRBV5-4 and TRBJ2-2; the match to TRBD1 covers 9 bases. The V gene end was trimmed by 3 bases and the J gene end by 4 bases; junction bases not matched to a gene: 4. This CDR3 has 15 residues. CDR1 SGHNT and CDR2 YYREEE come from the germline V gene (reference sequence). The CDR3 sequence is CASSSHRGPTGELFF. The DNA for the CDR3 is TGTGCCAGCAGCTCCCACAGGGGGCCCACCGGGGAGCTGTTTTTT.

The count of this clone is one. The gene calls are TRBV6-1 and TRBJ1-1, with a weak D call TRBD1 (5 bases). This CDR3 has 18 residues. The germline CDR1 and CDR2 sequences are MNHNS and SASEGT. Trimming removed 3 bases at V and 1 base at J, with 21 bases between. This chain's CDR3 is CASSDQHRGGGENTEAFF. Here the CDR3 DNA reads TGTGCCAGCAGTGACCAACATCGGGGGGGAGGCGAGAACACTGAAGCTTTCTTT.

The CDR3 loop is CASSPSPGISTNEKLFF. The CDR3 DNA reads as TGTGCCAGCTCACCCTCTCCCGGGATATCAACTAATGAAAAACTGTTTTTT. The V call is TRBV18, the J call TRBJ1-4; D not certain. The germline V gene has CDR1 KGHSH and CDR2 LQKENI. The CDR3 has 17 amino acids. V was cut by 3 bases and J by 0 bases, with 14 bases left in between.

DNA for the CDR3: TGCAGCGTTGATGCAGGGGCCTACAATGAGCAGTTCTTC. It translates to CSVDAGAYNEQFF. The chain employs TRBV29-1 and TRBJ2-1, with a possible D match to TRBD1 (6 bases). V was trimmed by 3 bases and J by 2 bases, leaving 8 bases between them. CDR3 length equals 13 residues. Per germline, CDR1 SQVTM and CDR2 ANQGSEA.

This rearrangement joins TRBV21-1 to TRBJ2-1; the table calls TRBD1, which could not be checked here. TRBV21-1 is flagged as a pseudogene. This CDR3 has 15 residues. CDR3 amino acids: CASTTGTGENNEQFF. Here the CDR3 DNA reads TGTGCCAGCACCACCGGGACAGGGGAAAACAATGAGCAGTTCTTC.

The genes are TRBV15 and TRBJ2-5, with a possible D match to TRBD1 (5 bases). Germline CDR1 and CDR2: LNHNV and YYDKDF (reference sequence). The CDR3 contains 14 residues. Trimming removed 3 bases from V and 3 bases from J, with 11 bases in between. This CDR3 reads CATSRDTAKETQYF. CDR3 bases: TGTGCCACCAGCAGGGACACGGCGAAAGAGACCCAGTACTTC.

The chain joins TRBV19 to TRBJ1-5; D call uncertain. Trimming removed 7 bases at V and 0 bases at J, with 10 bases between. CDR1 LNHDA and CDR2 SQIVND come from the germline V gene (reference sequence). The CDR3 sequence is 14 residues long. Written as DNA, the CDR3 is TGTGCCAGTACCGGAGGGTATAGCAATCAGCCCCAGCATTTT. It is translated as CASTGGYSNQPQHF.

The J gene is TRBJ2-1, the V gene TRBV19; 10 bases agree with TRBD2. CDR1 and CDR2 (germline): LNHDA, SQIVND (reference sequence). V lost 5 bases to trimming and J lost 0 bases; unmatched junction nucleotides: 7. This CDR3 comprises 17 residues. In DNA, the CDR3 is TGTGCCAGTAGTGTAACTAGCGGGAAGAGCTCCTACAATGAGCAGTTCTTC. Translation: CASSVTSGKSSYNEQFF.

This chain links TRBV5-1 with TRBJ1-3, with D uncertain. The CDR3 has 13 amino acids. CDR1 and CDR2 from the germline V gene are SGHRS and YFSETQ. V was cut by 7 bases and J by 2 bases, with 10 bases left in between. This CDR3 reads CASAGRPGNTIYF. The CDR3 nucleotides are TGCGCCAGCGCCGGGAGACCTGGAAACACCATATATTTT.

In nucleotides, the CDR3 is TGCAGTGCTAGTCCCCCTAGCGGGACGGGGGAGCAGTTCTTC. It is translated as CSASPPSGTGEQFF. V usage is TRBV20-1 and J usage is TRBJ2-1; 9 positions match TRBD2. This CDR3 has 14 amino acids. Germline lookup yields CDR1 DFQATT and CDR2 SNEGSKA (reference sequence). J gave up 10 bases and V 3 bases, and 10 bases lay outside the gene matches.

The chain is built from TRBV29-1 and TRBJ1-2; weak D call: TRBD1 (5 bases). V lost 6 bases, J lost 0 bases, and 11 bases lay in between. The CDR3 covers 13 residues. Germline CDR1 reads SQVTM; CDR2 reads ANQGSEA. CDR3 nucleotide sequence: TGCAGCGTGACCTGGGGCACTAACTATGGCTACACCTTC. The encoded protein is CSVTWGTNYGYTF.

This chain connects TRBV3-1 (or the pseudogene TRBV3-2) to TRBJ1-1; D is possibly TRBD1 (6 bases). This CDR3 comprises 13 residues. CDR1 LGHDT and CDR2 YNNKEL come from the germline V gene (reference sequence). The V end lost 1 base, the J end lost 10 bases, and 13 bases lay between the germline ends. Written as DNA, the CDR3 is TGTGCCAGCAGCCAAGCGGAGCAAGGGGGAGCTTTCTTT. It encodes CASSQAEQGGAFF.

The chain joins TRBV11-3 to TRBJ2-1; 10 bases match TRBD1. This CDR3 spans 15 amino acids. Germline V gives CDR1 SGHNT, CDR2 YENEEA. With 5 bases clipped from V and 1 base from J, the junction kept 2 bases outside the gene matches. In DNA form, the CDR3 reads TGTGCCAGCAGCCCGGGACAGGGGTCCTACAATGAGCAGTTCTTC. This gives the protein CASSPGQGSYNEQFF.

The CDR3 DNA reads as TGTGCCATCAGTGAAACTAGCGGGAGACTCTATGAGCAGTTCTTC. As protein: CAISETSGRLYEQFF. The rearrangement joins TRBV10-3 to TRBJ2-1, with 11 bases matching TRBD2. The germline CDR1 and CDR2 sequences are ENHRY and SYGVKD. This CDR3 contains 15 residues. With 3 bases clipped from V and 8 bases from J, the junction kept 6 bases outside the gene matches.

The rearrangement uses TRBV7-9 and TRBJ1-1, with 7 bases aligning to TRBD1. V shed 5 bases and J 7 bases; nucleotides not matched to a gene: 7. The CDR3 loop spans 13 amino acids. Germline V gene sequence: CDR1 SEHNR, CDR2 FQNEAQ (reference sequence). CDR3: CASSPTGMGEAFF. DNA of the CDR3: TGTGCCAGCAGCCCGACAGGGATGGGTGAAGCTTTCTTT.

The chain carries TRBV5-4 and TRBJ2-5; 13 positions match TRBD2. CDR3 size: 15 residues. From germline, CDR1 is SGHNT and CDR2 YYREEE (reference sequence). J gave up 5 bases and V 4 bases, and 5 bases lay outside the gene matches. In DNA form, the CDR3 reads TGTGCCAGCAGCCCAGGGACTAGCGGGACTGAGACCCAGTACTTC. It yields the protein CASSPGTSGTETQYF. Full variable domain (remainder filled in from reference TRBV5-4 and TRBJ2-5): ETGVTQSPTHLIKTRGQQVTLRCSSQSGHNTVSWYQQALGQGPQFIFQYYREEENGRGNFPPRFSGLQFPNYSSELNVNALELDDSALYLCASSPGTSGTETQYFGPGTRLLVL.

V usage is TRBV5-1 and J usage is TRBJ1-2; D not resolved. The CDR3 has 14 residues. The germline gives CDR1 SGHRS, CDR2 YFSETQ. The germline V and J ends were trimmed by 0 bases and 6 bases, with 12 bases remaining between them. Here the CDR3 reads CASSLARATNGYTF. As DNA, the CDR3 is TGCGCCAGCAGCTTGGCTCGAGCCACGAATGGCTACACCTTC.

The rearrangement uses TRBV6-5 and TRBJ1-1; D possibly corresponds to TRBD1 (5 bases). Germline V gene data show CDR1 as MNHEY and CDR2 as SVGAGI. CDR3 length equals 13 residues. Trimming removed 7 bases at V and 6 bases at J, with 15 bases between. This CDR3 reads CASNRDRSSEAFF. DNA of the CDR3: TGTGCCAGCAACCGCGACAGATCCTCTGAAGCTTTCTTT.

This chain joins TRBV6-4 and TRBJ2-1, with D unresolved. Per the germline V gene, CDR1 is MRHNA and CDR2 is SNTAGT. CDR3 length: 16 amino acids. With 5 bases removed from V and 9 bases from J, the gap between germline ends came to 23 bases. DNA of the CDR3: TGTGCCAGCAGTCTCGAGACCGGGTCCACCAGTATTGAGCAGTTCTTC. The encoded protein is CASSLETGSTSIEQFF.

The gene calls are TRBV6-5 and TRBJ2-2, with D maybe TRBD2 (5 bases). CDR1 is MNHEY and CDR2 is SVGAGI in the germline V gene. Trimming took 10 bases from V and 4 from J, leaving 16 bases between them. The CDR3 spans 14 residues. In nucleotides, the CDR3 is TGTGCCATTAGGAGCGGCCCCCGCACCGGGGAGCTGTTTTTT. Its translation: CAIRSGPRTGELFF.

A few counts support this clone. The chain is built from TRBV9 and TRBJ2-7; 7 bases are shared with TRBD1. The CDR3 extends over 15 amino acids. Losses at the gene ends were 4 bases for V and 6 bases for J; bases not matched to a gene: 13. Germline V lookup: CDR1 SGDLS, CDR2 YYNGEE. CDR3 amino acids: CASSPTRQGGAEQYF. The DNA of the CDR3 is TGTGCCAGCAGCCCAACCCGACAGGGTGGGGCCGAGCAGTACTTC.